This T cell receptor beta chain was found in a study of regulatory T cells in long-lasting Graves disease. On the study more broadly: Persistent cases took antithyroid drugs over 5 years and stayed TSH receptor antibody positive.

Arm-PCR of CDR3 regions with iRepertoire HTBI primers generated TCR beta libraries. A single record per CDR3 protein comes from TCRdb applying MiXCR to the multiplex PCR reads. The sample includes fewer than 550,000 distinct CDR3 sequences, around a fifth seen only once; the top ten take more than 6%. Trimming pared 3 bases from V and 2 bases from J, leaving 16 bases between. CDR1 is SQVTM and CDR2 is ANQGSEA in the germline V gene. There are 15 residues in the CDR3. This clonotype was counted many times. Time point denoted: persistent/refractory GD, antithyroid drugs over 5 years with positive TRAb. Extracted RNA from PBMCs served as the source of the TCR library.

Here the sequenced sample was peripheral blood mononuclear cells (PBMCs), taken when the disease was refractory, from a patient treated with antithyroid drugs. V usage is TRBV29-1 and J usage is TRBJ2-5; D gene unclear. The TCR sequence derives from a female donor with Graves disease. This CDR3 is CSVDYQGRRQETQYF. In DNA, the CDR3 is TGCAGCGTTGATTATCAAGGCAGGCGACAAGAGACCCAGTACTTC.